This T cell receptor (beta chain) was recovered during a study of glioma-infiltrating T cells. Study-level findings and limits: Tissue-blood divergence was below expectation in non-neoplastic patients, above in gliomas. Very few CDR3 sequences were shared between tissue and blood.

TCR alpha and beta CDR3 regions were amplified from RNA using iRepertoire nested multiplex PCR. One-step reverse transcription and amplification started from about 100-400 ng of tissue mRNA or PBMC total RNA. TCRdb passed the multiplex PCR reads through MiXCR, listing each CDR3 protein once. Of about 110,000 distinct CDR3 sequences in the sample, approximately 26% are singletons; the top ten hold 35%. This CDR3 is built from 13 residues. V dropped 3 bases and J dropped 8 bases, with 11 bases sitting between them. At least ten counts were recorded for this clonotype. Antigen: not known. J is TRBJ2-1 and V is TRBV12-3 or TRBV12-4, with D tentatively TRBD2 (7 bases). The origin of this receptor is a human donor with low-grade glioma or glioblastoma, undergoing nonglioma brain surgery, or in good health (not recorded which). The specimen sequenced was glioma tissue, nonneoplastic brain tissue, or PBMCs (not recorded which). The CDR3 bases are TGTGCCAGCAGTTTTAGGGGGAGGGATGAGCAGTTCTTC. It translates to CASSFRGRDEQFF.